This T cell receptor (beta chain) is drawn from a study of blood T cell repertoires in COVID-19. About the study: Italy, Spain and the United States were the sources of the convalescent and acute COVID-19 samples. From T cells, B-cell-depleted T cells, or PBMCs came the material, which was cDNA or gDNA.

How the authors handled the data: Quantification of nucleated cells was approximated via reference gene primer amplification. This table comes from immunoSEQ multiplex PCR, and its TCRdb copy is limited to in-frame clones, with some not included. V and J calls plus clone size are reproduced from that table; the DNA served to infer D and trimming. Among fewer than 250,000 clones listed, approximately 86% were seen once. The trim removed 0 bases at V and 3 bases at J, leaving 18 bases unmatched. The CDR3 is 20 residues long. Per the germline V gene, CDR1 is SGHDN and CDR2 is FVKESK. This chain connects TRBV14 to TRBJ2-3, with 7 bases fitting TRBD2. This receptor was taken from a man in his sixties with acute or convalescent COVID-19. Sequenced: peripheral blood. The CDR3 DNA sequence: TGTGCCAGCAGCCAAGATCAGGGACGACACGCGGGGGACTGGACAGATACGCAGTATTTT. It yields the protein CASSQDQGRHAGDWTDTQYF.